This T cell receptor (beta chain) is drawn from a study of T and B cells in COVID-19 patients (dated by TCRdb to about 2020). In the study overall: Using TRB and IGH repertoire sequencing of peripheral blood, the study characterized adaptive immunity in COVID-19 patients who had active infection or had recovered. Critical illness requiring mechanical ventilation or ECMO was present in about 65% of the 20 patients in the active-infection cohort. Patients in the recovered cohort had a median age of almost 35 years, compared with 55 to 85 years for patients in the active-infection cohort. As many as 9 follow-up blood samples were taken per patient, and some of the samples covered different disease stages within the same individual. An age-matched reference group of some 40 healthy donors negative for COVID-19 antibodies was used as the comparison for repertoire analyses. Because samples were available both during active disease and after recovery, a couple of patients were counted in both the recovered and the active cohorts. The repository of TCR and BCR sequences included 69 time points from 35 to 45 patients, and more than 7 million TCR sequences were analysed. A recovered cohort included over 15 patients who provided 20 to 25 samples, and most of these patients had mild to moderate COVID-19 treated on an outpatient basis. Of the 20 patients in the active-infection cohort, over 15 had comorbidities associated with unfavorable COVID-19 outcome.

Genomic DNA extracted from blood was used in amounts of roughly 220-500 ng for amplification of TRB repertoires. This clonotype turned up a few times. Its binding antigen is unknown. Per-nucleotide qualities are absent, and no much larger clonotype sits a single base away. Instrument on record: Illumina MiSeq. Multiplex PCR with BIOMED2 TRB-A/B primer pools was used to amplify the TRB rearrangements. Illumina-compatible adapters and 7-nucleotide sample barcodes were attached to the amplicons through two consecutive PCRs. Phusion HS II polymerase was used for all library PCRs. Amplicons were purified from gel with the NucleoSpin Gel and PCR Clean-up kit, quantified on Qubit, and pooled at 4 nM. Amplicon pool quality was checked on an Agilent 2100 Bioanalyzer before Illumina next-generation sequencing. From the authors' description of their analysis: Annotation of TRB rearrangements was done in MiXCR 3.0.8 with the default MiXCR reference library. Non-productive reads and sequences with fewer than 2 reads were excluded, and each unique CDR3 nucleotide sequence counted as one clone. Clonality, diversity, richness and V-J gene usage were computed in R 3.5.1. GLIPH2 was used to cluster TCRs by CDR3 similarity, and OLGA was used to calculate generation probabilities. GLIPH2 clusters were kept only when the clusters contained at least four unique TCR clonotypes present in at least three individuals. TCRdb reran the public reads through fastp at Q25 and MiXCR, keeping productive beta chains. Under each unique CDR3 protein, matching rows form one entry showing the most common genes and DNA. TCRdb, not the original authors, processed these V and J calls. Present in this sample are about 15,000 distinct CDR3 sequences, about 26% of which were seen just once. 0.95% to 1.5% of the sample goes to the ten largest clones.

The CDR3 runs 13 residues from the cysteine to the phenylalanine. CDR3 DNA only is kept here, 39 bases in frame from base 1. V is clipped by 2 bases and J by 6 bases, and the sequence between their germline boundaries is 10 bases long. What the study reported, not specific to this receptor: The cohort was considered too small for HLA contributions to COVID-19 susceptibility or severity to be assessed. TRBV/TRBJ gene usage was reported as strongly skewed in patients with COVID-19. Blood samples from mildly ill patients during symptoms and early samples from severe cases were scarce. A total of about 2,400 TCR clusters were exclusive to the recovered cohort, and 25 to 40 of those clusters were low-pGen clusters. Specific T cell subsets (CD4+/Treg/CD8+) and sorted SARS-CoV-2-responsive or tetramer+ T cells had not yet been sequenced, and these experiments were ongoing. The reported TCR clusters were stated to require prospective validation before clinical use. In active COVID-19, TRB repertoires were highly clonal, while at recovery, diversity and richness increased above the levels seen in healthy donors.

Sequencing was done on a sample of blood. This TCR came from a human donor who had recovered from COVID-19. This sequence uses TRBV12-3 or TRBV12-4 and TRBJ1-2, with no confidently assigned D gene. The DNA sequence is as follows: TGTGCCAGCAGTTTATCGATTAGAGATGGCTACACCTTC. Its amino acids are CASSLSIRDGYTF.